The sequence of this TCR beta chain was determined in a study of blood T cell repertoires in COVID-19. The assay was immunoSEQ multiplex PCR, and TCRdb's table has in-frame clones only and misses some. In the table there are roughly 100,000 clones, 87% of which are singletons. The germline CDR1 and CDR2 sequences are SGHDT and YYEEEE. V was shortened by 2 bases and J by 5 bases, with 10 bases between the two germline ends. The CDR3 totals 13 residues. The sample taken for sequencing was peripheral blood. The chain recombines TRBV5-6 with TRBJ2-5; maybe TRBD2 (6 bases). The TCR originated in a man between 50 and 59 years old with acute or convalescent COVID-19. CDR3 loop: CASSFRLGETQYF. DNA for the CDR3: TGTGCCAGCAGCTTCAGACTAGGGGAGACCCAGTACTTC.